The T cell receptor (beta chain) under discussion was sequenced for a study of T cell responses to AZD1222 COVID-19 vaccine. Study-level findings and limits: Clonal diversity may have been underestimated, and the donors were mostly white British, with more females than males. Reports indicate that nearly half of spike-specific TCRs are directed at unmutated variant regions.

Concerning this clone itself: Its antigen is not identified.

The protocol was immunoSEQ multiplex PCR, while the TCRdb copy is restricted to in-frame clones and leaves out a portion. Here the sample spans about 150,000 clones, around 90% being singletons. Germline assignment: CDR1 SGHDT and CDR2 YYEEEE. The CDR3 consists of 18 residues. The V gene lost 1 base and the J gene lost 6 bases, with 26 bases spanning the gap. The sequence was obtained from an adult in good health. Specimen: peripheral blood, collected on day 0 of AZD1222 vaccination. This chain uses TRBV5-6 with TRBJ2-7; D might be TRBD1 (7 bases). This chain's CDR3 is CASSLLRDLGGRGFEQYF. CDR3 nucleotides: TGTGCCAGCAGCTTGCTTCGGGACTTGGGAGGCAGGGGGTTCGAGCAGTACTTC.